Reported below is one T cell receptor beta chain. Produced via immunoSEQ multiplex PCR; TCRdb's table is partial and in-frame only. In the table there are 300,000 or so clones, 87% of which are singletons. This sample is drawn from a study of blood T cell repertoires in COVID-19. As for the study in general: Both acute and convalescent COVID-19 samples were obtained from the United States, Italy and Spain. T cells, B-cell-depleted T cells, or PBMCs supplied cDNA or gDNA.

Germline-derived CDR1 and CDR2 are WSHSY and SAAADI. Unmatched junction bases numbered 5, after V lost 6 bases and J lost 2 bases. The CDR3 is 14 residues long. The TCR was taken from a woman between 50 and 59 years old who had recovered from COVID-19. The gene calls are TRBV10-2 and TRBJ1-1; 8 nucleotides match TRBD1. Source material: peripheral blood. The CDR3 sequence is CASRPDRANTEAFF. CDR3 DNA: TGCGCCAGCAGGCCGGACAGGGCAAACACTGAAGCTTTCTTT.